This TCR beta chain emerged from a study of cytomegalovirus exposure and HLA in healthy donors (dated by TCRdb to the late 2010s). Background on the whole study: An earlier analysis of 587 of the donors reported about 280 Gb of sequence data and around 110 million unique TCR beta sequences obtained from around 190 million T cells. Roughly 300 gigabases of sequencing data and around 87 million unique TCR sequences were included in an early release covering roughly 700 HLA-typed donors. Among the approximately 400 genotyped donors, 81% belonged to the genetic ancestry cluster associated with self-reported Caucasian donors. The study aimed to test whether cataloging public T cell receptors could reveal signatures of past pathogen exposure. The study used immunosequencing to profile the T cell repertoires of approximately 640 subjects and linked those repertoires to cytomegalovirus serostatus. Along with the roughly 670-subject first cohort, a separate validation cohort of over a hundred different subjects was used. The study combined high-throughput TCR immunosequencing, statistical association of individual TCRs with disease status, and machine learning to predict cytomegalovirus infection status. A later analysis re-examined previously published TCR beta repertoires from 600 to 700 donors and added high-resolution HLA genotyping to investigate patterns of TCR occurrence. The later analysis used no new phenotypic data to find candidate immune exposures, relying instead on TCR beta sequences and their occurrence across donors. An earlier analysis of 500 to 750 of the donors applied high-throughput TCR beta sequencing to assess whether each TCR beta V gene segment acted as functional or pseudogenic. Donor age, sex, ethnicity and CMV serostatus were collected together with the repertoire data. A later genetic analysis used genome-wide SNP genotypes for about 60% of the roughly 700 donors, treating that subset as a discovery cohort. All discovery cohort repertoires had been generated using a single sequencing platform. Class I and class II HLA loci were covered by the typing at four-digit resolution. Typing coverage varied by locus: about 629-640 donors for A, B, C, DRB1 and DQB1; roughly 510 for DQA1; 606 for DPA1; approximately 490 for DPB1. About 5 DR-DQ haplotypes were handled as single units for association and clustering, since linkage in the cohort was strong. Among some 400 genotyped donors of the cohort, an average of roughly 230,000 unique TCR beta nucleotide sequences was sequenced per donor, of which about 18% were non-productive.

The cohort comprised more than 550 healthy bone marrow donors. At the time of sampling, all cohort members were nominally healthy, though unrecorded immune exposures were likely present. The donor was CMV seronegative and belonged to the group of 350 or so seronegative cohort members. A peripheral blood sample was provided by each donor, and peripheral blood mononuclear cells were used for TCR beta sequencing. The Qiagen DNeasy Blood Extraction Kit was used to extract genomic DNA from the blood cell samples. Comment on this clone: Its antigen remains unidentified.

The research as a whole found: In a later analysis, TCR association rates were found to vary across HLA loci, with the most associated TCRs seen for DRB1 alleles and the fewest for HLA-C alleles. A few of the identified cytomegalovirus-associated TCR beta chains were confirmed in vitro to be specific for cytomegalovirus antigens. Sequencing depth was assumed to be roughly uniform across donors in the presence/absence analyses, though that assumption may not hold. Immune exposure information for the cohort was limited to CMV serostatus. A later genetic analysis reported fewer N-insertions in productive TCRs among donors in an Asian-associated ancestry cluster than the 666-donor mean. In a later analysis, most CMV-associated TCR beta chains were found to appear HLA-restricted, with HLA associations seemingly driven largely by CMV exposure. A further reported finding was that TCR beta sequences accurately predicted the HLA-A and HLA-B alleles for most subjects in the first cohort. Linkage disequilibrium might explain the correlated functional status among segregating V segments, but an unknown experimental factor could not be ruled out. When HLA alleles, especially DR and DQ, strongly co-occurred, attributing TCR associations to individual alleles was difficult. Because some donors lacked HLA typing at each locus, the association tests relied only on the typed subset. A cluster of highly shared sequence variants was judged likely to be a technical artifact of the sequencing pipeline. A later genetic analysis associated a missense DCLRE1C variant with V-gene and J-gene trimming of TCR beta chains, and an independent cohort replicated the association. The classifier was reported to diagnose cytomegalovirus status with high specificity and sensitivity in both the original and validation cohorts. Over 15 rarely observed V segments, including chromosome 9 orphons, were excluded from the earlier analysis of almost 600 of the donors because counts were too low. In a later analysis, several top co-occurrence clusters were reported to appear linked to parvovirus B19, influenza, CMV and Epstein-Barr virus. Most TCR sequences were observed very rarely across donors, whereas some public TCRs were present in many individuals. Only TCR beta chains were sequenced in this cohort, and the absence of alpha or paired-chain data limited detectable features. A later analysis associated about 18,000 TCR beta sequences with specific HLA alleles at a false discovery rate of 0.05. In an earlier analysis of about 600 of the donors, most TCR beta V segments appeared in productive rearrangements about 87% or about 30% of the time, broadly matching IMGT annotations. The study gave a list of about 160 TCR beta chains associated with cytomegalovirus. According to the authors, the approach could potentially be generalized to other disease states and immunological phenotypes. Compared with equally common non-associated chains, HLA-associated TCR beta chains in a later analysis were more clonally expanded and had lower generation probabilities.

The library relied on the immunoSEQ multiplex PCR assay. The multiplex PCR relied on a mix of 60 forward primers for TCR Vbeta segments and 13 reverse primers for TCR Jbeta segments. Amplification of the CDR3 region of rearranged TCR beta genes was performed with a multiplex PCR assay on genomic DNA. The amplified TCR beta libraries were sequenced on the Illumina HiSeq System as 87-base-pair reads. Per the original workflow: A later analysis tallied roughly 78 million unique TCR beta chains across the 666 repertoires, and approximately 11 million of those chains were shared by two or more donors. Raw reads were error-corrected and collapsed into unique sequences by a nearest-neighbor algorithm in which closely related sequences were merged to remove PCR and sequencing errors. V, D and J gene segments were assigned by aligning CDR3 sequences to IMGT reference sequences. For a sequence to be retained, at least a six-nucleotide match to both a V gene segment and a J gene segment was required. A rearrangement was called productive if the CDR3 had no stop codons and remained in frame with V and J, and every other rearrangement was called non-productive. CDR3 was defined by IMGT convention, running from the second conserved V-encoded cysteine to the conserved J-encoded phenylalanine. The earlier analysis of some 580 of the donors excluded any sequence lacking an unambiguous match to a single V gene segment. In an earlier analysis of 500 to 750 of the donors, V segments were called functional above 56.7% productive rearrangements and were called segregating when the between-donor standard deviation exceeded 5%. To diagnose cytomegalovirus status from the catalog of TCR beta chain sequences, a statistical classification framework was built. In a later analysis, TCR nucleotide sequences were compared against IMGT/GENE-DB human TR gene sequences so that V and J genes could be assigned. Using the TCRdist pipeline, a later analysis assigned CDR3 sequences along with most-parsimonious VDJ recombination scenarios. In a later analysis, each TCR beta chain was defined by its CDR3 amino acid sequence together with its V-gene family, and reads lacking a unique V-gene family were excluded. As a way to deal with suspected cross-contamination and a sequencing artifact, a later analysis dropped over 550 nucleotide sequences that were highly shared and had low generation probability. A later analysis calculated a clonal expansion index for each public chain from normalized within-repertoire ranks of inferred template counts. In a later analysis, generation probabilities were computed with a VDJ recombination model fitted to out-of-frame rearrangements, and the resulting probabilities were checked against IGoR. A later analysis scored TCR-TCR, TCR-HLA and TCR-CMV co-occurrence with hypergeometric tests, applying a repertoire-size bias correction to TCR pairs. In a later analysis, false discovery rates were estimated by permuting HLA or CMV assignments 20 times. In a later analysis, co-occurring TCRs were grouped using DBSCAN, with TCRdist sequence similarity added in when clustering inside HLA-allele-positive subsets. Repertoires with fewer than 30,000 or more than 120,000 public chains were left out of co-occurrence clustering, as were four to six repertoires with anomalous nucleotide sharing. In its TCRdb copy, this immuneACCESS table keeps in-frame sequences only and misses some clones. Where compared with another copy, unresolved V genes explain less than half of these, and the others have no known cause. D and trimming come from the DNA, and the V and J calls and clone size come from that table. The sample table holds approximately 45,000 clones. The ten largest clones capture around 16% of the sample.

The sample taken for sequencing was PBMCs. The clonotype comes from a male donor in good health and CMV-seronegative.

Here is the DNA: TGTGCCAGCAGTGGAGAGTCTGGAAACACCATATATTTT. The encoded protein is CASSGESGNTIYF. The V gene is TRBV11-2 and the J gene is TRBJ1-3, with the identity of the D gene unclear. V is reduced by 6 bases and J by 1 base, leaving a spacing of 7 bases between them. CDR3 length: 13 amino acids, cysteine to phenylalanine. The retained sequence is limited to the CDR3, 39 bases, with the frame set at the first base. The germline V gene provides CDR1 SGHAT and CDR2 FQNNGV. This CDR3, with the reference TRBV11-2 and TRBJ1-3 proteins standing in past its ends, gives the full variable domain EAGVAQSPRYKIIEKRQSVAFWCNPISGHATLYWYQQILGQGPKLLIQFQNNGVVDDSQLPKDRFSAERLKGVDSTLKIQPAKLEDSAVYLCASSGESGNTIYFGEGSWLTVV.